The rows below give T cell receptor beta chains drawn from one sample of a study of shared clonotypes between healthy human individuals. This table comes from immunoSEQ multiplex PCR, and its TCRdb copy is limited to in-frame clones, with some not included. This table holds over a million clones, roughly 97% found once. The sample comprised naive CD4+ T cells sorted from blood. These receptors came from a man aged 25-45 years in good health. The conserved cysteine and the conserved F or W are not part of the CDR3 here. Each record gives: clone size, V gene, D gene, CDR3 length, J gene, CDR3 protein. The D gene is left open where the match is weak. Only some rows state a clone size, as once, few, many or a class for expanded clones.

NA,TRBV30,NA,13,TRBJ1-6,AWMRTSSYNSPLH
once,TRBV10-3,NA,13,TRBJ1-4,AISEFRTQNEKLF
NA,TRBV28,NA,14,TRBJ1-5,ASSLSEGRGNQPQH
NA,TRBV9,TRBD2,15,TRBJ2-1,ASSPRTSGFSYNEQF
NA,TRBV7-2,TRBD2,11,TRBJ2-5,ASSLGGRETQY
NA,TRBV28,TRBD1,13,TRBJ2-7,ASSPGDRVNYEQY
NA,TRBV5-1,NA,13,TRBJ2-2,ASSGSGTNLGELF
NA,TRBV30,NA,9,TRBJ2-7,AWSVETERN
NA,TRBV7-9,TRBD1,12,TRBJ1-4,ASSRGQGYEKLF
NA,TRBV5-1,NA,11,TRBJ1-1,ASSSEPNTEAF
NA,TRBV28,NA,13,TRBJ2-7,ATNAPPGHTYEQY
NA,TRBV4-1,NA,11,TRBJ2-7,ASSQDPYYEQY
once,TRBV6-1,TRBD2,14,TRBJ2-3,ASSERVLATTDTQY
NA,TRBV19,TRBD1,12,TRBJ1-2,ASSTAGQGVGYT
once,TRBV6-6,TRBD1,14,TRBJ2-5,ASSYPRGLGEETQY
NA,TRBV2,NA,13,TRBJ2-1,ASKARASSYNEQF
NA,TRBV6-5,TRBD1,12,TRBJ1-5,ASSLTGGNQPQH
NA,TRBV27,NA,13,TRBJ1-5,ASSPGDNSNQPQH
NA,TRBV4-3,TRBD2,13,TRBJ2-5,ASSHLAASGETQY
NA,TRBV5-4,NA,15,TRBJ2-6,ASSSGAASSGANVLT
few,TRBV11-2,NA,10,TRBJ2-7,ASSRPSYEQY
NA,TRBV4-3,TRBD1,14,TRBJ2-2,ASSQGGTGETGELF
once,TRBV5-1,TRBD2,14,TRBJ2-1,ASSGASGRISNEQF
NA,TRBV25-1,NA,12,TRBJ1-5,ASSELGGVEPQH
once,TRBV28,TRBD2,15,TRBJ2-3,ASSSTSGITWTDTQY
NA,TRBV28,NA,11,TRBJ2-1,ASRPGLRDEQF
NA,TRBV7-9,NA,12,TRBJ2-5,ASSLKGSGETQY
NA,TRBV28,NA,14,TRBJ2-5,ASSPQIAFGKETQY
NA,TRBV7-3,TRBD2,13,TRBJ2-1,ASSLLGLAYNEQF
NA,TRBV7-2,NA,10,TRBJ2-7,ASSSSYGEQY
NA,TRBV7-2,NA,15,TRBJ2-6,ASSPRRLVSQANVLT
NA,TRBV10-3,TRBD2,11,TRBJ2-1,AISGGRNNEQF
NA,TRBV11-2,NA,15,TRBJ2-5,ASSQGAGSGGQETQY
NA,TRBV6-5,TRBD2,13,TRBJ2-1,ASSGTSGISDEQF
NA,TRBV14,NA,12,TRBJ1-2,ASSQAQSNYGYT
once,TRBV2,TRBD1,12,TRBJ1-2,ASTIRDRGPGYT
NA,TRBV18,NA,12,TRBJ1-4,ASSPLPGNEKLF
NA,TRBV29-1,NA,9,TRBJ1-2,SVEDNYGYT
once,TRBV25-1,NA,13,TRBJ2-2,ASSLQGTHTGELF
NA,TRBV6-5,TRBD2,12,TRBJ2-1,ASSKAGVYNEQF
NA,TRBV5-1,TRBD1,16,TRBJ2-4,ASSSRGTGTLAKNIQY
NA,TRBV29-1,NA,13,TRBJ1-4,SASGLGASNEKLF
NA,TRBV15,NA,12,TRBJ1-3,ATSRDHRGNTIY
NA,TRBV7-9,NA,13,TRBJ1-1,ASSLAVDGNTEAF
NA,TRBV6-5,TRBD2,13,TRBJ2-7,ASSYPASGASEQY
NA,TRBV7-8,NA,16,TRBJ2-3,ASSIRHNSVLGTDTQY
once,TRBV9,NA,12,TRBJ2-1,ASSVRTQVHEQF
NA,TRBV5-1,NA,10,TRBJ2-5,ASSGDLETQY
NA,TRBV7-2,NA,11,TRBJ2-7,ASSLQRSYEQY
NA,TRBV19,NA,12,TRBJ1-1,ASSIAHMNTEAF
NA,TRBV5-1,NA,9,TRBJ2-5,ASTQQETQY
NA,TRBV5-5,NA,13,TRBJ1-5,ASRIGPYSNQPQH
NA,TRBV30,NA,11,TRBJ1-1,AWRGTMNTEAF
once,TRBV28,TRBD1,13,TRBJ2-7,ASRRPGQLSYEQY
NA,TRBV10-2,NA,11,TRBJ2-7,ASKNSGGGEQY
NA,TRBV5-4,NA,12,TRBJ2-3,ASSDPTGPDTQY
NA,TRBV29-1,TRBD2,10,TRBJ2-7,SGGDYTYEQY